One and the same sample provided the 25 T cell receptor beta chains below, sequenced in a study of long-term antiretroviral therapy in people with HIV. This was the immunoSEQ v3.0 assay at survey level. Sequencing used immunoSEQ multiplex PCR; TCRdb keeps in-frame clones, though not all of them. The sample consists of around 25,000 clones, around 87% of them appearing once. Sequencing was performed on unsorted PBMCs, taken 1.9 years after starting antiretroviral therapy. Receptor source: a woman in her 30s with HIV.

This chain uses TRBV5-1 with TRBJ2-1; D uncertain. The CDR3 totals 11 residues. Trimming cost V 5 bases and J 6 bases, with 6 bases left between them. The germline V gene encodes CDR1 SGHRS and CDR2 YFSETQ. The CDR3 nucleotides are TGCGCCAGCAGGGACCTCAATGAGCAGTTCTTC. As protein: CASRDLNEQFF. Complete variable domain (other parts from reference TRBV5-1 and TRBJ2-1): KAGVTQTPRYLIKTRGQQVTLSCSPISGHRSVSWYQQTPGQGLQFLFEYFSETQRNKGNFPGRFSGRQFSNSRSEMNVSTLELGDSALYLCASRDLNEQFFGPGTRLTVL.

This clone has only one observation. The chain carries TRBV7-8 and TRBJ2-2; the match to TRBD2 covers 12 bases. This CDR3 is built from 17 residues. In germline, CDR1 is SGHVS, CDR2 FQNEAQ. V trimming: 3 bases; J trimming: 4 bases; junction bases outside the gene matches: 6. The CDR3 is CASSFLAGGPSTGELFF. CDR3 bases: TGTGCCAGCAGCTTTCTAGCGGGGGGGCCTAGCACCGGGGAGCTGTTTTTT.

The genes are TRBV25-1 and TRBJ1-4; D is possibly TRBD1 (5 bases). Germline-derived CDR1 and CDR2 are MGHDK and SYGVNS. The V end was cut by 4 bases, the J end by 4 bases, with 7 bases between. The CDR3 is 13 residues long. The CDR3 region has the DNA TGTGCCAGCAGTGGACAGATTAATGAAAAACTGTTTTTT. Its translation is CASSGQINEKLFF.

This clone was counted a few times. The gene calls are TRBV18 and TRBJ1-1; D perhaps matches TRBD1 (5 bases). Germline assignment: CDR1 KGHSH and CDR2 LQKENI. The CDR3 totals 15 residues. Between the trimmed V and J ends, which lost 3 bases and 4 bases, there was a span of 15 bases. CDR3 loop: CASSPTEGFSTEAFF. DNA of the CDR3: TGTGCCAGCTCACCGACAGAGGGTTTTAGCACTGAAGCTTTCTTT.

The chain couples TRBV7-2 to TRBJ1-5; a possible D gene is TRBD1 (6 bases). The CDR3 consists of 17 residues. V lost 5 bases and J 6 bases, leaving 23 bases between the germline ends. Germline V CDR1 and CDR2: SGHTA, FQGNSA. This CDR3 is CASSPRGATVEGQPQHF. For the CDR3, the DNA is TGTGCCAGCAGCCCTCGGGGGGCCACGGTTGAGGGTCAGCCCCAGCATTTT.

The chain couples TRBV13 to TRBJ2-3; 7 bases match TRBD2. Germline V gene data show CDR1 as PRHDT and CDR2 as FYEKMQ (reference sequence). The trim removed 2 bases at V and 4 bases at J, leaving 9 bases unmatched. The CDR3 sequence is 16 residues long. CDR3 amino acids: CASSLSGASYADTQYF. CDR3 DNA sequence: TGTGCCAGCAGCTTAAGCGGGGCGTCATACGCAGATACGCAGTATTTT. Combining the CDR3 with reference TRBV13 and TRBJ2-3 gives the whole variable domain AAGVIQSPRHLIKEKRETATLKCYPIPRHDTVYWYQQGPGQDPQFLISFYEKMQSDKGSIPDRFSAQQFSDYHSELNMSSLELGDSALYFCASSLSGASYADTQYFGPGTRLTVL.

The J gene is TRBJ1-1, the V gene TRBV12-5; 7 bases agree with TRBD1. V shed 5 bases and J 4 bases; nucleotides not matched to a gene: 1. Looked up from germline, CDR1 is LGHNT and CDR2 is FRNRAP. The CDR3 length is 12 residues. This chain's CDR3 is CASGQGGTEAFF. CDR3 DNA: TGTGCTAGTGGTCAGGGGGGCACTGAAGCTTTCTTT.

This chain joins TRBV9 and TRBJ1-3; D not certain. Trimming pared 2 bases from V and 7 bases from J, leaving 16 bases between. Germline values: CDR1 SGDLS, CDR2 YYNGEE. The CDR3 runs to 15 residues. The CDR3 spells CASSVGQVVGNTIYF. CDR3 sequence (DNA): TGTGCCAGCAGCGTTGGCCAGGTCGTCGGGAACACCATATATTTT.

The chain uses TRBV15 and TRBJ1-3; 10 bases fit TRBD1. After removal of 1 base from V and 1 base from J, the junction contained 1 base not matched to a gene. There are 16 residues in the CDR3. Germline values: CDR1 LNHNV, CDR2 YYDKDF (reference sequence). CDR3 DNA sequence: TGTGCCACCAGCAGAGGGGACAGGGGATCTGGAAACACCATATATTTT. Translating gives CATSRGDRGSGNTIYF.

This chain uses TRBV6-1 with TRBJ2-7; D possibly corresponds to TRBD2 (6 bases). The CDR3 totals 18 residues. Germline V CDR1 and CDR2: MNHNS, SASEGT. Trimming left V 0 bases short and J 1 base short, with 19 bases between. The CDR3 region is CASSEAATLATRSYEQYF. CDR3 nucleotides: TGTGCCAGCAGTGAAGCGGCTACACTAGCTACCCGATCCTACGAGCAGTACTTC.

The V call is TRBV9, the J call TRBJ2-7, with 8 bases fitting TRBD2. Germline values: CDR1 SGDLS, CDR2 YYNGEE. The CDR3 is 15 residues long. J lost 1 base, V lost 4 bases, and 7 bases had no gene match. Here the CDR3 DNA reads TGTGCCAGCAGCCCTAGCGGGTCAGGGTCCTACGAGCAGTACTTC. It is translated as CASSPSGSGSYEQYF.

The rearrangement links TRBV6-5 to TRBJ2-2; 7 nucleotides match TRBD1. The CDR3 is 16 amino acids. Germline V CDR1 and CDR2: MNHEY, SVGAGI. Unmatched junction bases numbered 10, after V lost 3 bases and J lost 6 bases. Written as DNA, the CDR3 is TGTGCCAGCAGTTATAGCGTGACAGGGTCGGCCGGGGAGCTGTTTTTT. This codes for CASSYSVTGSAGELFF.

The chain combines TRBV30 with TRBJ1-1; possibly TRBD1 for D (5 bases). The ends were cut back, 3 bases at V and 1 base at J, with 9 bases in the middle. The CDR3 contains 13 residues. Germline V CDR1 and CDR2: GTSNPN, SVGIG (reference sequence). CDR3 in amino acids: CAWRKGPNTEAFF. In nucleotides, the CDR3 is TGTGCCTGGAGGAAGGGGCCGAACACTGAAGCTTTCTTT.

The chain links TRBV2 to TRBJ2-7, with D perhaps being TRBD1 or TRBD2 (6 bases each). This CDR3 spans 14 amino acids. V lost 7 bases to trimming and J lost 2 bases, with 15 bases between them. Germline-derived CDR1 and CDR2 are SNHLY and FYNNEI. This CDR3 is CASKGIGGPYEQYF. The CDR3, as DNA: TGTGCCAGCAAGGGGATTGGGGGGCCCTACGAGCAGTACTTC. The variable domain in full, with the rest retrieved from reference TRBV2 and TRBJ2-7, is EPEVTQTPSHQVTQMGQEVILRCVPISNHLYFYWYRQILGQKVEFLVSFYNNEISEKSEIFDDQFSVERPDGSNFTLKIRSTKLEDSAMYFCASKGIGGPYEQYFGPGTRLTVT.

The CDR3 DNA follows: TGTGCCAGCAGCGTTCTAGCGGGGGGCGCAATGAACACTGAAGCTTTCTTT. Translated, it gives CASSVLAGGAMNTEAFF. The chain carries TRBV9 and TRBJ1-1; the D gene is possibly TRBD1 (6 bases). The CDR3 has 17 residues. Germline loops: CDR1 SGDLS, CDR2 YYNGEE. V was shortened by 2 bases and J by 0 bases, with 17 bases between the two germline ends.

The chain recombines TRBV6-1 with TRBJ2-2, with D possibly matching TRBD2 (7 bases). CDR3 size: 16 residues. Per germline, CDR1 MNHNS and CDR2 SASEGT. V lost 1 base, J lost 6 bases, and 15 bases lay in between. The CDR3 is CASSEERGGRSGELFF. For the CDR3, the DNA is TGTGCCAGCAGTGAAGAGAGGGGGGGGCGGTCCGGGGAGCTGTTTTTT.

This clone was counted a few times. The CDR3 spells CASSATGDNSPLHF. The CDR3 nucleotides are TGTGCCAGCAGTGCAACGGGGGATAATTCACCCCTCCACTTT. The chain is built from TRBV6-1 and TRBJ1-6; TRBD1 might be the D (5 bases). V lost 4 bases and J lost 5, with 9 bases in between. This CDR3 region has 14 residues. Germline CDR1 MNHNS, CDR2 SASEGT.

This sequence joins TRBV27 and TRBJ2-5; D is undetermined. Germline V gene sequence: CDR1 MNHEY, CDR2 SMNVEV (reference sequence). The CDR3 consists of 13 residues. The V gene lost 5 bases and the J gene lost 5 bases, with 12 bases spanning the gap. CDR3 bases: TGTGCCAGCAGTCCCTCCTCATCCGAGACCCAGTACTTC. Its translation: CASSPSSSETQYF.

The chain uses TRBV29-1 and TRBJ1-3; D remains ambiguous. This CDR3 region has 14 residues. Trimming stripped 2 bases from V and 1 base from J, with 9 bases between. In germline, CDR1 is SQVTM, CDR2 ANQGSEA. CDR3 protein: CSVELDDSGNTIYF. The CDR3 region has the DNA TGCAGCGTTGAACTTGATGATTCTGGAAACACCATATATTTT.

This clone showed up just once. This sequence joins TRBV10-3 and TRBJ2-5, with D unresolved. The CDR3 totals 14 residues. The V end lost 3 bases, the J end lost 1 base, and 9 bases lay between the germline ends. CDR1 ENHRY and CDR2 SYGVKD come from the germline V gene. The CDR3 coding sequence is TGTGCCATCAGTGATAGTAGGGCCCAAGAGACCCAGTACTTC. Translated, it gives CAISDSRAQETQYF.

This rearrangement joins TRBV7-9 to TRBJ2-5, with TRBD2 identical over 8 bases. This CDR3 comprises 17 residues. The V gene end was trimmed by 1 base and the J gene end by 2 bases; junction bases not matched to a gene: 9. Germline V CDR1 and CDR2: SEHNR, FQNEAQ (reference sequence). The CDR3 nucleotides are TGTGCCAGCAGCTTAGGTGGTGGCGGGGGGCCGCAAGAGACCCAGTACTTC. Translating gives CASSLGGGGGPQETQYF.

This sequence joins TRBV19 and TRBJ2-1; maybe TRBD2 (6 bases). This CDR3 comprises 15 residues. The V gene lost 3 bases and the J gene lost 4 bases, with 13 bases spanning the gap. Looked up from germline, CDR1 is LNHDA and CDR2 is SQIVND (reference sequence). CDR3 bases: TGTGCCAGTAGTATGGGTGGACTACCGTACAATGAGCAGTTCTTC. This gives the protein CASSMGGLPYNEQFF.

This clone was recorded a few times. J is TRBJ2-7 and V is TRBV7-3; 12 nucleotides align to TRBD2. The CDR3 runs 14 residues. In germline, CDR1 is SGHTA, CDR2 FQGTGA. J lost 4 bases, V lost 5 bases, and 3 bases had no gene match. The CDR3 DNA reads TGTGCCAGCAGCCTCACTAGCGGGGGGTACGAGCAGTACTTC. This encodes CASSLTSGGYEQYF. Supplemented by reference TRBV7-3 and TRBJ2-7, the full variable domain reads GAGVSQTPSNKVTEKGKYVELRCDPISGHTALYWYRQSLGQGPEFLIYFQGTGAADDSGLPNDRFFAVRPEGSVSTLKIQRTERGDSAVYLCASSLTSGGYEQYFGPGTRLTVT.

This clone has only one observation. This chain uses TRBV19 with TRBJ2-5, with 9 nucleotides matching TRBD2. Unmatched junction bases numbered 9, after V lost 3 bases and J lost 4 bases. Germline assignment: CDR1 LNHDA and CDR2 SQIVND (reference sequence). This CDR3 region has 16 residues. CDR3 in amino acids: CASSIGIAGVGETQYF. In DNA, the CDR3 is TGTGCCAGTAGTATTGGCATAGCGGGGGTAGGAGAGACCCAGTACTTC.

V usage is TRBV5-1 and J usage is TRBJ2-3, with no clear D. The CDR3 contains 16 residues. CDR1 is SGHRS, CDR2 YFSETQ, per germline. Deletions cut 0 bases from V and 4 bases from J, with 15 bases between. The CDR3 bases are TGCGCCAGCAGCTTGGCCGGTAGGTCCAGCGCAGATACGCAGTATTTT. Protein sequence: CASSLAGRSSADTQYF.